This is a list of T cell receptor beta chains from one sample in a study of identical twins. Each CDR3 protein is one row after TCRdb ran MiXCR on the 5' RACE reads. The data contain about 730,000 distinct CDR3 sequences, around 20% of them seen just once; the ten biggest clones take up roughly 4.3%. The same data also contributed to another study, on T cells expressing NK-cell markers.

The specimen was PBMCs. These receptors all come from a woman aged 18-29 years in good health. Each CDR3 is given with its conserved first and last residue. The D gene is left open where the match is weak. A row's size may be missing; if present it is once, few, many or a size class.

j_call: TRBJ2-7; d_call: TRBD2; v_call: TRBV6-1; clone_size: many; cdr3_aa: CATTTPGGIGEQYF; cdr3_nt: TGTGCCACCACCACGCCGGGAGGGATTGGCGAGCAGTACTTC
j_call: TRBJ1-6; d_call: NA; v_call: TRBV12-3/TRBV12-4; clone_size: many; cdr3_aa: CASRQANSPLHF; cdr3_nt: TGTGCCAGCAGACAGGCTAATTCACCCCTCCACTTT
j_call: TRBJ2-6; d_call: NA; v_call: TRBV12-3/TRBV12-4; clone_size: few; cdr3_aa: CASSLGQGANVLTF; cdr3_nt: TGTGCCAGCAGTTTAGGACAGGGGGCCAACGTCCTGACTTTC
j_call: TRBJ2-5; d_call: NA; v_call: TRBV29-1; clone_size: many; cdr3_aa: CSVQGVGETQYF; cdr3_nt: TGCAGCGTCCAGGGTGTCGGAGAGACCCAGTACTTC
j_call: TRBJ1-1; d_call: NA; v_call: TRBV20-1; clone_size: many; cdr3_aa: CSAPGRPRGYAFF; cdr3_nt: TGCAGTGCCCCTGGGCGCCCCCGGGGGTATGCTTTCTTT
j_call: TRBJ1-5; d_call: NA; v_call: TRBV28; clone_size: NA; cdr3_aa: CASSFTQPQHF; cdr3_nt: TGTGCCAGCAGTTTCACCCAGCCCCAGCATTTT
j_call: TRBJ2-1; d_call: TRBD1; v_call: TRBV6-5; clone_size: few; cdr3_aa: CASSGDRFEQFF; cdr3_nt: TGTGCCAGCAGTGGGGACAGATTTGAGCAGTTCTTC
j_call: TRBJ1-5; d_call: NA; v_call: TRBV9; clone_size: few; cdr3_aa: CASSRMGVSNQPQHF; cdr3_nt: TGTGCCAGCAGCCGGATGGGGGTGAGCAATCAGCCCCAGCATTTT
j_call: TRBJ2-7; d_call: NA; v_call: TRBV13; clone_size: NA; cdr3_aa: CPSSLEGRSEQYF; cdr3_nt: TGTCCCAGCAGCTTAGAGGGGAGGAGCGAGCAGTACTTC
j_call: TRBJ2-5; d_call: NA; v_call: TRBV11-2; clone_size: NA; cdr3_aa: CANKETQYF; cdr3_nt: TGTGCCAACAAAGAGACCCAGTACTTC
j_call: TRBJ1-2; d_call: NA; v_call: TRBV5-5; clone_size: NA; cdr3_aa: CASSFSGADLSYTF; cdr3_nt: TGTGCCAGCAGCTTTTCAGGGGCGGATTTGAGCTACACCTTC
j_call: TRBJ2-1; d_call: TRBD2; v_call: TRBV12-3/TRBV12-4; clone_size: many; cdr3_aa: CASSRRTSGTYYNEQFF; cdr3_nt: TGTGCCAGCAGTCGTCGGACTAGCGGGACGTATTACAATGAGCAGTTCTTC
j_call: TRBJ1-6; d_call: TRBD1; v_call: TRBV4-2; clone_size: NA; cdr3_aa: CASSQAGNRGNSPLHF; cdr3_nt: TGTGCCAGCAGCCAAGCGGGTAACAGGGGGAATTCACCCCTCCACTTT
j_call: TRBJ1-2; d_call: NA; v_call: TRBV30; clone_size: few; cdr3_aa: CAWSVSGYYYGYTF; cdr3_nt: TGTGCCTGGAGTGTATCGGGGTATTACTATGGCTACACCTTC
j_call: TRBJ2-7; d_call: NA; v_call: TRBV10-3; clone_size: few; cdr3_aa: CAISVDQTYEQYF; cdr3_nt: TGTGCCATCAGTGTAGACCAGACCTACGAGCAGTACTTC
j_call: TRBJ2-4; d_call: NA; v_call: TRBV6-5; clone_size: few; cdr3_aa: CASSYGGAGASKNIQYF; cdr3_nt: TGTGCCAGCAGTTACGGCGGTGCGGGCGCTTCCAAAAACATTCAGTACTTC
j_call: TRBJ2-1; d_call: TRBD2; v_call: TRBV6-5; clone_size: NA; cdr3_aa: CASSYPRTSGGYTYNEQFF; cdr3_nt: TGTGCCAGCAGTTACCCCCGGACTAGCGGGGGGTACACTTACAATGAGCAGTTCTTC
j_call: TRBJ1-2; d_call: TRBD1; v_call: TRBV20-1; clone_size: many; cdr3_aa: CSASRQGGYGYTF; cdr3_nt: TGCAGTGCTTCCCGACAGGGAGGGTATGGCTACACCTTC
j_call: TRBJ2-1; d_call: TRBD2; v_call: TRBV20-1; clone_size: many; cdr3_aa: CSASRSSGGYEQFF; cdr3_nt: TGCAGTGCTAGTCGCTCTAGCGGGGGTTATGAGCAGTTCTTC
j_call: TRBJ1-2; d_call: NA; v_call: TRBV3-1; clone_size: once; cdr3_aa: CASSQGATRGIYGYTF; cdr3_nt: TGTGCCAGCAGCCAGGGGGCAACGCGCGGGATCTATGGCTACACCTTC
j_call: TRBJ1-2; d_call: NA; v_call: TRBV29-1; clone_size: few; cdr3_aa: CSVGRSNYGYTF; cdr3_nt: TGCAGCGTTGGGCGCTCTAACTATGGCTACACCTTC
j_call: TRBJ1-1; d_call: NA; v_call: TRBV12-3/TRBV12-4; clone_size: few; cdr3_aa: CATTGWGADWNTEAFF; cdr3_nt: TGTGCCACCACCGGCTGGGGGGCGGATTGGAACACTGAAGCTTTCTTT
j_call: TRBJ2-7; d_call: NA; v_call: TRBV6-2/TRBV6-3; clone_size: NA; cdr3_aa: CASSYIGRGGDEQYF; cdr3_nt: TGTGCCAGCAGTTACATTGGCAGGGGGGGTGACGAGCAGTACTTC
j_call: TRBJ2-3; d_call: NA; v_call: TRBV20-1; clone_size: NA; cdr3_aa: CSARGQGGFTDTQYF; cdr3_nt: TGCAGTGCTAGAGGCCAGGGTGGTTTCACAGATACGCAGTATTTT
j_call: TRBJ2-3; d_call: NA; v_call: TRBV4-2; clone_size: few; cdr3_aa: CASSQARYTDTQYF; cdr3_nt: TGTGCCAGCAGCCAAGCCCGCTACACAGATACGCAGTATTTT
j_call: TRBJ1-2; d_call: TRBD1; v_call: TRBV6-1; clone_size: few; cdr3_aa: CATRGTGDYGYTF; cdr3_nt: TGTGCCACCCGGGGGACAGGGGACTATGGCTACACCTTC
j_call: TRBJ2-1; d_call: NA; v_call: TRBV27; clone_size: many; cdr3_aa: CASSSRPYLSYNEQFF; cdr3_nt: TGTGCCAGCAGTTCCAGGCCCTATCTCTCCTACAATGAGCAGTTCTTC
j_call: TRBJ2-1; d_call: TRBD2; v_call: TRBV2; clone_size: NA; cdr3_aa: CASSVLAGGLYEQFF; cdr3_nt: TGTGCCAGCAGTGTACTAGCGGGAGGGTTATATGAGCAGTTCTTC
j_call: TRBJ1-2; d_call: NA; v_call: TRBV9; clone_size: few; cdr3_aa: CASTSLSGPRGYTF; cdr3_nt: TGTGCCAGCACCTCCTTGAGTGGGCCCCGTGGCTACACCTTC
j_call: TRBJ1-4; d_call: NA; v_call: TRBV5-1; clone_size: few; cdr3_aa: CASKASTGEKLFF; cdr3_nt: TGCGCCAGCAAGGCGTCTACGGGTGAAAAACTGTTTTTT
j_call: TRBJ2-1; d_call: TRBD1; v_call: TRBV5-1; clone_size: few; cdr3_aa: CASTLGQNNEQFF; cdr3_nt: TGCGCCAGCACCCTGGGACAGAACAATGAGCAGTTCTTC
j_call: TRBJ2-5; d_call: TRBD2; v_call: TRBV6-5; clone_size: NA; cdr3_aa: CASSYGLGGGARETQYF; cdr3_nt: TGTGCCAGCAGTTACGGGCTCGGCGGGGGTGCTCGAGAGACCCAGTACTTC
j_call: TRBJ2-2; d_call: NA; v_call: TRBV5-5; clone_size: few; cdr3_aa: CASSRQGGSRELFF; cdr3_nt: TGTGCCAGCAGCCGACAGGGAGGCAGTCGGGAGCTGTTTTTT
j_call: TRBJ2-1; d_call: NA; v_call: TRBV15; clone_size: few; cdr3_aa: CATSRGTVGVRNEQFF; cdr3_nt: TGTGCCACCAGCAGAGGTACCGTCGGGGTCCGCAATGAGCAGTTCTTC
j_call: TRBJ2-7; d_call: NA; v_call: TRBV10-2; clone_size: many; cdr3_aa: CASSEGGNEQYF; cdr3_nt: TGCGCCAGCAGTGAAGGTGGGAACGAGCAGTACTTC
j_call: TRBJ1-5; d_call: TRBD1; v_call: TRBV7-2; clone_size: NA; cdr3_aa: CASSFQDRINQPQHF; cdr3_nt: TGTGCCAGCAGCTTTCAGGACAGGATTAATCAGCCCCAGCATTTT
j_call: TRBJ1-2; d_call: NA; v_call: TRBV2; clone_size: NA; cdr3_aa: CASSGQDYGYTF; cdr3_nt: TGTGCCAGCAGTGGGCAGGACTATGGCTACACCTTC
j_call: TRBJ1-1; d_call: NA; v_call: TRBV5-1; clone_size: NA; cdr3_aa: CASSLFGSNTEAFF; cdr3_nt: TGCGCCAGCAGCTTGTTTGGGTCGAACACTGAAGCTTTCTTT
j_call: TRBJ1-2; d_call: NA; v_call: TRBV4-2; clone_size: few; cdr3_aa: CASSLPTRPGYTF; cdr3_nt: TGTGCCAGCAGCCTGCCCACCAGGCCAGGCTACACCTTC
j_call: TRBJ2-3; d_call: TRBD1; v_call: TRBV5-1; clone_size: many; cdr3_aa: CASSFGQGRNTQYF; cdr3_nt: TGCGCCAGCAGCTTCGGACAGGGACGGAATACGCAGTATTTT
j_call: TRBJ2-7; d_call: TRBD1; v_call: TRBV7-9; clone_size: few; cdr3_aa: CASSAPGQGAYEQYF; cdr3_nt: TGTGCCAGCAGCGCCCCGGGACAGGGGGCCTACGAGCAGTACTTC
j_call: TRBJ2-2; d_call: TRBD2; v_call: TRBV29-1; clone_size: NA; cdr3_aa: CSVETLAGGVAGELFF; cdr3_nt: TGCAGCGTTGAAACACTAGCGGGAGGGGTTGCCGGGGAGCTGTTTTTT
j_call: TRBJ1-4; d_call: NA; v_call: TRBV18; clone_size: many; cdr3_aa: CASSGTLTTNEKLFF; cdr3_nt: TGTGCCAGCTCTGGGACACTCACAACTAATGAAAAACTGTTTTTT